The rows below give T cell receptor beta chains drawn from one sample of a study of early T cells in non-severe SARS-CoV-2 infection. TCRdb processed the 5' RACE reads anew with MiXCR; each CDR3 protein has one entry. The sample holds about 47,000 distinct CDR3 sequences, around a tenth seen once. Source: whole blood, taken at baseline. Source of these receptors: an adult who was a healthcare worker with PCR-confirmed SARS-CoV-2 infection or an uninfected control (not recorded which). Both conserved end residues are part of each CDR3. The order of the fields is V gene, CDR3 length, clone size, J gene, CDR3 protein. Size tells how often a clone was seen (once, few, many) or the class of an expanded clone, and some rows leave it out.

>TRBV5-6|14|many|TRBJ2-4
CASSPGFTKNIQYF
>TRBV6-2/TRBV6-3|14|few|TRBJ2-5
CASTAGTRSETQYF
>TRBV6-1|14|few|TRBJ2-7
CASTDWTGLGEQYF
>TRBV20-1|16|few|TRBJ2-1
CSAEIAGASSYNEQFF
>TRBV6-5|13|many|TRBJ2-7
CASSRDTGYEQYF
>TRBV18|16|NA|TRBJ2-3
CASSPFQGAWSDTQYF
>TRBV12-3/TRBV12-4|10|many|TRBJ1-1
CASSLDEAFF
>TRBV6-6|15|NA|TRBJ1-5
CASSYTQYSNQPQHF
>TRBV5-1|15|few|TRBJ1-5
CASSLDNPSNQPQHF
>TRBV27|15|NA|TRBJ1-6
CASSPRPADNSPLHF
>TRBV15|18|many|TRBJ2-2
CATSRDRAGGPHTGELFF
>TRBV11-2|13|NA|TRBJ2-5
CASKTSALKTQYF
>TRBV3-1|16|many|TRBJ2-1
CASSPPDRGFNNEQFF
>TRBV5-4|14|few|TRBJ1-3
CASSLSGGGNTIYF
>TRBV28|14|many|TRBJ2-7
CASIFTDFSYEQYF
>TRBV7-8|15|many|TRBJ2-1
CASTQVRAAYNEQFF
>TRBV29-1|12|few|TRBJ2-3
CSVGGFGDTQYF
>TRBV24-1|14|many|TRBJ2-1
CATSEGRLDNEQFF
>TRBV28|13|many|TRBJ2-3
CASGGGITDTQYF
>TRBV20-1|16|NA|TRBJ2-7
CSAREPGTSGRYEQYF
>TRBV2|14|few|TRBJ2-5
CASSRQGDAETQYF
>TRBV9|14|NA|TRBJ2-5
CASSVGLAERTQYF